This T cell receptor beta chain was recorded in a study of CD8 T cells in Susac syndrome. V was clipped by 1 base and J by 3 bases, with 1 base between them. Germline V gene lookup returns CDR1 SGHVS and CDR2 FNYEAQ. The CDR3 extends over 12 amino acids. CD8+ and CD4+ T cells circulating in blood were sequenced for TCR beta. Random-hexamer reverse transcription was applied to 0.5 to 1 ug RNA. MiXCR, applied by TCRdb to the immunoSEQ multiplex PCR reads, yields one record per CDR3 protein. The sample has 80,000 to 95,000 distinct CDR3 sequences; over 85% are singletons. This clonotype originated in a human donor with Susac syndrome. The V call is TRBV7-6, the J call TRBJ1-3; D gene ambiguous. The sample comprised CD8+ T cells from PBMCs. The CDR3: CASSLDGNTIYF. The CDR3 coding sequence is TGTGCCAGCAGCTTAGATGGAAACACCATATATTTT.